This T cell receptor beta chain is drawn from a study of Ad26.COV2.S vaccination and SARS-CoV-2 variants. About the study: Ad26.COV2.S given intramuscularly, once or twice 56 days apart.

Sequencing was performed with immunoSEQ multiplex PCR; in TCRdb, only in-frame clones are kept and a portion is missing. This sample has 200,000 to 300,000 clones, with roughly 87% found just once. Noted treatment: some 19 received Ad26.COV2.S at low or high dose, single or two shots; a few received placebo; per-sample allocation not given. It was on day 63 after the first vaccine or placebo injection that samples were taken. Germline-derived CDR1 and CDR2 are SGHRS and YFSETQ. V was pared by 4 bases and J by 1 base, with 2 bases of the junction left unmatched. The CDR3 is made up of 14 amino acids. The receptor was isolated from a person between 18 and 60 years old who received the Ad26.COV2.S COVID-19 vaccine or a placebo. The chain recombines TRBV5-1 with TRBJ1-5; 7 nucleotides align to TRBD1. Here the sequenced sample was peripheral blood, taken in a trial of Ad26.COV2.S vaccine versus placebo. CDR3 amino acids: CASSEGQSNQPQHF. The CDR3 DNA follows: TGCGCCAGCAGCGAGGGACAGAGCAATCAGCCCCAGCATTTT.